Below are 13 T cell receptor beta chains sequenced from a single sample in a study of shared clonotypes between healthy human individuals. Sequencing used immunoSEQ multiplex PCR; TCRdb keeps in-frame clones, though not all of them. In the table there are 90,000 to 120,000 clones, roughly 70% of which are singletons. Sequenced material: memory CD8+ T cells sorted from blood. Subset: CD45RO+ cells pooled with CCR7-negative TemRA cells. These receptors originate from a woman in her 30s in good health.

Written as DNA, the CDR3 is TGTGCCAGCAGCCCCGGAATTCTTCGGGCACACGAGCAGTACTTC. Translating gives CASSPGILRAHEQYF. The gene calls are TRBV11-2 and TRBJ2-7; the D is unclear. The CDR3 has 15 amino acids. The germline gives CDR1 SGHAT, CDR2 FQNNGV. V lost 5 bases to trimming and J lost 5 bases, with 19 bases between them.

This clone has only a few counts. V is TRBV6-5 and J is TRBJ2-5, with 7 bases aligning to TRBD2. This CDR3 is 16 amino acids long. With 2 bases clipped from V and 2 bases from J, the junction kept 8 bases outside the gene matches. Germline lookup yields CDR1 MNHEY and CDR2 SVGAGI. The DNA of the CDR3 is TGTGCCAGCAGTTACACTCCCGGGGAGGGGCAAGAGACCCAGTACTTC. This sequence encodes CASSYTPGEGQETQYF.

The gene calls are TRBV11-2 and TRBJ2-1; D is unclear. The V and J ends lost 2 bases and 9 bases respectively, with 14 bases between them. Germline V gene data show CDR1 as SGHAT and CDR2 as FQNNGV. The CDR3 runs 14 residues. CDR3 residues: CASSLLIRRGEQFF. The CDR3 nucleotides are TGTGCCAGCAGCTTATTGATCAGACGCGGTGAGCAGTTCTTC. Looking up the rest from reference TRBV11-2 and TRBJ2-1 gives the full variable domain: EAGVAQSPRYKIIEKRQSVAFWCNPISGHATLYWYQQILGQGPKLLIQFQNNGVVDDSQLPKDRFSAERLKGVDSTLKIQPAKLEDSAVYLCASSLLIRRGEQFFGPGTRLTVL.

The chain carries TRBV18 and TRBJ2-7, with D unresolved. The germline CDR1 and CDR2 sequences are KGHSH and LQKENI. The length of the CDR3 is 13 residues. Trimming shortened V by 4 bases and J by 6 bases, and 13 bases separated the two germline ends. The CDR3 DNA is TGTGCCAGCTCACGAAATGGGCTGGGCGAGCAGTACTTC. Amino acid sequence: CASSRNGLGEQYF.

The chain employs TRBV28 and TRBJ2-7; TRBD1 aligns across 12 bases. This CDR3 is 16 amino acids long. V lost 8 bases, J lost 2 bases, and 10 bases stayed unmatched. The germline CDR1 and CDR2 sequences are MDHEN and SYDVKM. The CDR3 DNA reads as TGTGCCAGCCGGGACAGGGGGCTCGAGAACCCCTACGAGCAGTACTTC. This gives the protein CASRDRGLENPYEQYF.

V gene TRBV10-3 combines with J gene TRBJ2-1; 8 bases map to TRBD2. The germline CDR1 and CDR2 sequences are ENHRY and SYGVKD. J lost 6 bases, V lost 11 bases, and 12 bases had no gene match. This CDR3 is 14 amino acids long. This CDR3 is CAVTPLAATNEQFF. The CDR3 region has the DNA TGTGCCGTAACACCACTAGCGGCGACCAATGAGCAGTTCTTC.

The gene calls are TRBV4-2 and TRBJ1-4; D is unclear. CDR3 length equals 12 residues. Per the germline V gene, CDR1 is LGHNA and CDR2 is YNFKEQ. Trimming removed 0 bases from V and 4 bases from J, with 0 bases in between. DNA for the CDR3: TGTGCCAGCAGCCAAGATAATGAAAAACTGTTTTTT. Translating gives CASSQDNEKLFF.

This clone has just a few counts. The gene calls are TRBV6-5 and TRBJ2-7, with 10 bases identical to TRBD2. Per the germline V gene, CDR1 is MNHEY and CDR2 is SVGAGI. This CDR3 comprises 13 residues. V lost 6 bases to trimming and J lost 3 bases; unmatched junction nucleotides: 2. The DNA for the CDR3 is TGTGCCAGCAGGAAGCGGGAGGGCTACGAGCAGTACTTC. Residues: CASRKREGYEQYF.

The J gene is TRBJ1-4, the V gene TRBV15; perhaps TRBD1 as D (5 bases). The CDR3 is 20 amino acids. Trimming took 0 bases from V and 4 from J, leaving 24 bases between them. CDR1 and CDR2 from the germline V gene are LNHNV and YYDKDF (reference sequence). The CDR3 is CATSRDRADRGYPDNEKLFF. CDR3 sequence (DNA): TGTGCCACCAGCAGAGATCGGGCAGACAGAGGCTACCCCGATAATGAAAAACTGTTTTTT.

In nucleotides, the CDR3 is TGTGCCAGCAGCGTAGCCAGCGGCGATTCCTACGAGCAGTACTTC. This encodes CASSVASGDSYEQYF. This rearrangement joins TRBV9 to TRBJ2-7, with D possibly matching TRBD2 (5 bases). This CDR3 region has 15 residues. Germline CDR1 SGDLS, CDR2 YYNGEE. V dropped 0 bases and J dropped 1 base, with 11 bases sitting between them.

CDR3 sequence: CASSARGGHSNQPQHF. The CDR3, as DNA: TGTGCCAGCAGTGCGAGGGGTGGGCATAGCAATCAGCCCCAGCATTTT. The V call is TRBV2, the J call TRBJ1-5; TRBD1 is a possible D gene (5 bases). The CDR3 is 16 residues long. V lost 4 bases, J lost 0 bases, and 13 bases lay in between. Germline values: CDR1 SNHLY, CDR2 FYNNEI.

The chain uses TRBV5-1 and TRBJ1-5; possible D gene TRBD1, 5 bases. The CDR3 length is 16 residues. The germline V gene encodes CDR1 SGHRS and CDR2 YFSETQ. The V end was cut by 1 base, the J end by 5 bases, with 16 bases between. CDR3 sequence: CASSLSGDHMYQPQHF. DNA for the CDR3: TGCGCCAGCAGCTTGTCCGGGGACCATATGTATCAGCCCCAGCATTTT.

The chain has TRBV27 and TRBJ1-4; D not certain. CDR3 length equals 16 residues. Germline V lookup: CDR1 MNHEY, CDR2 SMNVEV (reference sequence). The V gene lost 5 bases and the J gene lost 0 bases, with 13 bases spanning the gap. The chain's CDR3 is CASSPRAGTTNEKLFF. As DNA, the CDR3 is TGTGCCAGCAGTCCCCGCGCGGGAACAACTAATGAAAAACTGTTTTTT.